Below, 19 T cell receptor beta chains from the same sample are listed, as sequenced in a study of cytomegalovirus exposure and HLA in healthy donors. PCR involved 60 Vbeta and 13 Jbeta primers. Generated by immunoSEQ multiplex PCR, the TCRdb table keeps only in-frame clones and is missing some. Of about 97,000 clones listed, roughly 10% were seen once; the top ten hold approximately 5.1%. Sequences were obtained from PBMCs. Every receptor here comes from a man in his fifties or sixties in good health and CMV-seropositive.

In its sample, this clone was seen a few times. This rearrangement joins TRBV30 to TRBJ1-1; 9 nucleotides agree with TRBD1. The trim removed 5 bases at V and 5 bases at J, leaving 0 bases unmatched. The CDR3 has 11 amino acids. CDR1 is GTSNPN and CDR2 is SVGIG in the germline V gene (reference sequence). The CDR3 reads CAWGQGTEAFF. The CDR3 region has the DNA TGTGCCTGGGGACAGGGGACTGAAGCTTTCTTT.

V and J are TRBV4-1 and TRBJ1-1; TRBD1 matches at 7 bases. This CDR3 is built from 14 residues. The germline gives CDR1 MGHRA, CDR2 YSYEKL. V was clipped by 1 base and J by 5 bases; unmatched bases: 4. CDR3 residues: CASSQGGRGTEAFF. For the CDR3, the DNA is TGCGCCAGCAGCCAAGGGGGCAGGGGGACTGAAGCTTTCTTT.

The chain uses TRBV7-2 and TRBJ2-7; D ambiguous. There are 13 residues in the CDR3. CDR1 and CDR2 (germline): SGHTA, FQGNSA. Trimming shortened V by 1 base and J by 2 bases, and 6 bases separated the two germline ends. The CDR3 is CASSLVPAYEQYF. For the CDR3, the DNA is TGTGCCAGCAGCTTAGTTCCTGCCTACGAGCAGTACTTC.

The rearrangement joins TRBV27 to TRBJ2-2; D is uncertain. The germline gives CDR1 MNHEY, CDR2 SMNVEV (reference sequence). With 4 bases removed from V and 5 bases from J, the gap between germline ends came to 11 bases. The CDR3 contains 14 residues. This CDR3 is CASSYALVTGELFF. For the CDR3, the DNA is TGTGCCAGCAGTTACGCTCTAGTGACCGGGGAGCTGTTTTTT.

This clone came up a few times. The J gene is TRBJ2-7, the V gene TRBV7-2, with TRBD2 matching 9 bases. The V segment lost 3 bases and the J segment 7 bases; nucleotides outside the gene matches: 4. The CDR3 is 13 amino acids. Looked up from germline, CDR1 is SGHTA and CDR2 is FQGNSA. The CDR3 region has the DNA TGTGCCAGCAGCTTGGGACTAGCTGAGGAGCAGTACTTC. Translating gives CASSLGLAEEQYF.

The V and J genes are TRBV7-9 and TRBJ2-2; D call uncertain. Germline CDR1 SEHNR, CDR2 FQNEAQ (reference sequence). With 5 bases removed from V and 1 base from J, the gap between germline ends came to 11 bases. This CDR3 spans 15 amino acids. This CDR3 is CASSDDLGNTGELFF. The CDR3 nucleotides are TGTGCCAGCAGCGATGACTTGGGGAACACCGGGGAGCTGTTTTTT.

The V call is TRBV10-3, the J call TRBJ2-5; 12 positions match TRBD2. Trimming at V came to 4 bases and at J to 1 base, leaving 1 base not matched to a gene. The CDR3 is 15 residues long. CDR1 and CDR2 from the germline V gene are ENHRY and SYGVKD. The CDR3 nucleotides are TGTGCCATCAGTGGGGGACTAGCGGGCCAAGAGACCCAGTACTTC. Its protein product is CAISGGLAGQETQYF.

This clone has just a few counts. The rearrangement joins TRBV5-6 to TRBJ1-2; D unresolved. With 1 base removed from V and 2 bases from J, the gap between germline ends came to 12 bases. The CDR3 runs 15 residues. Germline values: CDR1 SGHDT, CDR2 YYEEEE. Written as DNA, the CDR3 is TGTGCCAGCAGCTTGACCCGAATAGCGAACTATGGCTACACCTTC. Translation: CASSLTRIANYGYTF. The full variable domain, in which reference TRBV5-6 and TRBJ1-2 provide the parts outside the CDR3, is DAGVTQSPTHLIKTRGQQVTLRCSPKSGHDTVSWYQQALGQGPQFIFQYYEEEERQRGNFPDRFSGHQFPNYSSELNVNALLLGDSALYLCASSLTRIANYGYTFGSGTRLTVV.

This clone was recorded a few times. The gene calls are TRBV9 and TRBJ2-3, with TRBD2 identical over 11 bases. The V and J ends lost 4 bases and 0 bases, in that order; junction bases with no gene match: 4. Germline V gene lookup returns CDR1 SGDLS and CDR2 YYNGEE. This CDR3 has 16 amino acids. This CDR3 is CASSIWTSGSTDTQYF. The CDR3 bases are TGTGCCAGCAGCATTTGGACTAGCGGGAGCACAGATACGCAGTATTTT.

CDR3 residues: CASTRRRISGANVLTF. As DNA, the CDR3 is TGTGCCAGCACCCGGAGGCGGATCTCTGGGGCCAACGTCCTGACTTTC. The rearrangement links TRBV28 to TRBJ2-6; D possibly corresponds to TRBD2 (5 bases). The CDR3 sequence is 16 residues long. Trimming shortened V by 7 bases and J by 0 bases, and 13 bases separated the two germline ends. The germline V gene encodes CDR1 MDHEN and CDR2 SYDVKM.

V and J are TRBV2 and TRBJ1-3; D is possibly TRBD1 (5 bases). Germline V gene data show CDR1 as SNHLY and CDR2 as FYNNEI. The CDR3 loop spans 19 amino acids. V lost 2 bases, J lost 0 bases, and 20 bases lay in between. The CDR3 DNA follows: TGTGCCAGCAGTGAACGACAGACATCCTGGAGGGTCTCTGGAAACACCATATATTTT. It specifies CASSERQTSWRVSGNTIYF.

The CDR3 is CAWNTRGRGETQYF. In nucleotides, the CDR3 is TGTGCCTGGAACACCAGGGGAAGAGGAGAGACCCAGTACTTC. This sequence joins TRBV30 and TRBJ2-5, with a tentative D call TRBD1 (6 bases). CDR3 length: 14 amino acids. Per the germline V gene, CDR1 is GTSNPN and CDR2 is SVGIG (reference sequence). V lost 4 bases, J lost 4 bases, and 16 bases lay in between.

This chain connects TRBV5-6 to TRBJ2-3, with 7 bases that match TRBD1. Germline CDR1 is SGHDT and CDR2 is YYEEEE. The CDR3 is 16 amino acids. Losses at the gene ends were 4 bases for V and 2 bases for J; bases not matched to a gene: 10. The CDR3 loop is CASSRTPGQLTDTQYF. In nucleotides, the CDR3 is TGTGCCAGCAGCAGAACACCGGGACAGCTCACAGATACGCAGTATTTT.

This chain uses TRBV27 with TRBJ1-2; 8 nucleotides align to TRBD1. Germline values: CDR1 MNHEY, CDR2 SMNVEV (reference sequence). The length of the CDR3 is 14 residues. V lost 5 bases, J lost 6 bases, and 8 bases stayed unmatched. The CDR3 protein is CASSIRGRLDGYTF. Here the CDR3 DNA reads TGTGCCAGCAGTATCAGGGGGCGCCTGGATGGCTACACCTTC.

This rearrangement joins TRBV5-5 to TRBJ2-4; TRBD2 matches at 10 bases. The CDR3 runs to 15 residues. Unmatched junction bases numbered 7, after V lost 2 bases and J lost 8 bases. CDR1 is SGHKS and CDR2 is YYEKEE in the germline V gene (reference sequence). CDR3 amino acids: CASSFQTSGKYIQYF. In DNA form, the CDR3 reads TGTGCCAGCAGCTTCCAAACTAGCGGGAAGTACATTCAGTACTTC.

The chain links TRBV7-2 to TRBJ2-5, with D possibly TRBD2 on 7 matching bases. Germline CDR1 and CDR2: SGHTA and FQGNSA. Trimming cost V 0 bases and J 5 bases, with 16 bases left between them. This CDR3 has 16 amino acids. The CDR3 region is CASSLAQGGGGETQYF. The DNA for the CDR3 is TGTGCCAGCAGCTTAGCCCAAGGGGGGGGTGGTGAGACCCAGTACTTC. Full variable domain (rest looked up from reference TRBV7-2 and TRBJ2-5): GAGVSQSPSNKVTEKGKDVELRCDPISGHTALYWYRQSLGQGLEFLIYFQGNSAPDKSGLPSDRFSAERTGGSVSTLTIQRTQQEDSAVYLCASSLAQGGGGETQYFGPGTRLLVL.

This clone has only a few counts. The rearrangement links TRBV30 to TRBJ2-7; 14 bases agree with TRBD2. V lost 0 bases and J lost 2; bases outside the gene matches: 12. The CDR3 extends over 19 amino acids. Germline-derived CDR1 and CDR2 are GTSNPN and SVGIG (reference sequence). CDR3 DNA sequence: TGTGCCTGGAGTGTAATATATGGGACTAGCGGGAGAAGGGCCTACGAGCAGTACTTC. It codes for CAWSVIYGTSGRRAYEQYF.

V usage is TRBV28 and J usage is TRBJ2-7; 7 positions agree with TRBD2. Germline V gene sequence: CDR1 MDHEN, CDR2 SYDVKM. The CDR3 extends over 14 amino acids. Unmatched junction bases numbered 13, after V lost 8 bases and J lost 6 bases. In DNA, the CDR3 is TGTGCCAGCGCCCAGGGAGGGAGGTACCTCGAGCAGTACTTC. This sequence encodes CASAQGGRYLEQYF.

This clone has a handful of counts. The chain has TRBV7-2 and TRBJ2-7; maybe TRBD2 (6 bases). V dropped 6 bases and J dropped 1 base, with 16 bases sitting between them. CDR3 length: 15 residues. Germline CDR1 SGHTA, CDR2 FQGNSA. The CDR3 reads CASREWAGSSYEQYF. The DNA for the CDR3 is TGTGCCAGCAGGGAGTGGGCGGGAAGTTCCTACGAGCAGTACTTC. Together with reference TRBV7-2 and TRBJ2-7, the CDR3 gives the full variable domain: GAGVSQSPSNKVTEKGKDVELRCDPISGHTALYWYRQSLGQGLEFLIYFQGNSAPDKSGLPSDRFSAERTGGSVSTLTIQRTQQEDSAVYLCASREWAGSSYEQYFGPGTRLTVT.